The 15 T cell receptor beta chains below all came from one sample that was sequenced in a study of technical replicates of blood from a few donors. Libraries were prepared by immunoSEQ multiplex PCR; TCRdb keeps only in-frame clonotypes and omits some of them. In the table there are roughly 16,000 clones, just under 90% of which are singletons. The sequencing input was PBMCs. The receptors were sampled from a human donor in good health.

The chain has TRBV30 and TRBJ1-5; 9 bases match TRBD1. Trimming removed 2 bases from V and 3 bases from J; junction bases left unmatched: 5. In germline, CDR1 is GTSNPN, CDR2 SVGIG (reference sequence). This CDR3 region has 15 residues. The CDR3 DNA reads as TGTGCCTGGAGTCCCGGGACAGGGATCAATCAGCCCCAGCATTTT. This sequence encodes CAWSPGTGINQPQHF.

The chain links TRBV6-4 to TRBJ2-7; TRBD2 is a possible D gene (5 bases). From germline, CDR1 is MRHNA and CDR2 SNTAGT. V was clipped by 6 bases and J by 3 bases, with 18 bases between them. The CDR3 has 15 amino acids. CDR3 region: CASSASGSSGYEQYF. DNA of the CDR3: TGTGCCAGCAGCGCGTCGGGAAGTTCGGGCTACGAGCAGTACTTC.

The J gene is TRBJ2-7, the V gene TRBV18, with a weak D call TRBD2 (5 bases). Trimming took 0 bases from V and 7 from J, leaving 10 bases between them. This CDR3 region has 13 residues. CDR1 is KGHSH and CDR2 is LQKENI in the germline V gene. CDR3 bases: TGTGCCAGCTCACCACCGGGAGAGGATGAGCAGTACTTC. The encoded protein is CASSPPGEDEQYF.

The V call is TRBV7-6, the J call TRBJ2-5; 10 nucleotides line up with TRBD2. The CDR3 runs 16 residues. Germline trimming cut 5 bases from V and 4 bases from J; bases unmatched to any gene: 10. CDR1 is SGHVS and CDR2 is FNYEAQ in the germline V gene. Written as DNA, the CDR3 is TGTGCCAGCAGCCCAGAGTTAGCGGGAGGCATAGAGACCCAGTACTTC. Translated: CASSPELAGGIETQYF.

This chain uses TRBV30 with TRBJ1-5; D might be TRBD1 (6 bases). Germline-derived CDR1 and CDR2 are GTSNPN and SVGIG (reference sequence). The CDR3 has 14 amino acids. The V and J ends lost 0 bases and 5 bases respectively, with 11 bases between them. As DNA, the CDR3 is TGTGCCTGGAGTGTAGGAGGGGGGGATCAGCCCCAGCATTTT. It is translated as CAWSVGGGDQPQHF.

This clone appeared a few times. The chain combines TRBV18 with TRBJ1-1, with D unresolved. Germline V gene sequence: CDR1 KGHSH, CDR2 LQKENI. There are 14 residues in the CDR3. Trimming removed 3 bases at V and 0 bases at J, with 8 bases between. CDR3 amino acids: CASSPQSLNTEAFF. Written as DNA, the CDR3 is TGTGCCAGCTCACCTCAGTCACTGAACACTGAAGCTTTCTTT.

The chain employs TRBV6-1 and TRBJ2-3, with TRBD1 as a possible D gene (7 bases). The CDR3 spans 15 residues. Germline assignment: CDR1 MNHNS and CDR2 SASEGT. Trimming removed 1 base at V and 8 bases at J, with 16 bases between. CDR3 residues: CASSEGVRGAATQYF. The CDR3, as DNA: TGTGCCAGCAGTGAAGGAGTCAGGGGGGCAGCTACGCAGTATTTT.

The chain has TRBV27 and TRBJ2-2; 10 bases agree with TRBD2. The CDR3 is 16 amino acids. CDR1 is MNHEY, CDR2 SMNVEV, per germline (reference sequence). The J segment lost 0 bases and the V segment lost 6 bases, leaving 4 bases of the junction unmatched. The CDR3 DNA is TGTGCCAGCAGACAGAGCGGGAGGGCGAACACCGGGGAGCTGTTTTTT. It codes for CASRQSGRANTGELFF.

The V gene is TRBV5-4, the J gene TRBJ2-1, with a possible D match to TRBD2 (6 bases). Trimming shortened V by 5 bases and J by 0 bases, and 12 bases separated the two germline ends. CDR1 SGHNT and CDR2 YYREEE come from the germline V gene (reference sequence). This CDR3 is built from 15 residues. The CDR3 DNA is TGTGCCAGCAGGCGGGACGGGAGCTCCTACAATGAGCAGTTCTTC. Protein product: CASRRDGSSYNEQFF.

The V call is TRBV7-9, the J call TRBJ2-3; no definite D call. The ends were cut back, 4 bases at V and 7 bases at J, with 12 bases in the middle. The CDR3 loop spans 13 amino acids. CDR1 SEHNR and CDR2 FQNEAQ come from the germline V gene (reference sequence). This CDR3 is CASSSPDRYTQYF. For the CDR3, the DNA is TGTGCCAGCAGCTCCCCCGATCGGTATACGCAGTATTTT.

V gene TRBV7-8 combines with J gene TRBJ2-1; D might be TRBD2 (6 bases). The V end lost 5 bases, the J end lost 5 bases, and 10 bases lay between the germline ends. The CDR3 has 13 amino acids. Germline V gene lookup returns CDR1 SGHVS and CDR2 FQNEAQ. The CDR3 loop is CASSEGLHNEQFF. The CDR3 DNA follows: TGTGCCAGCAGCGAGGGACTCCACAATGAGCAGTTCTTC.

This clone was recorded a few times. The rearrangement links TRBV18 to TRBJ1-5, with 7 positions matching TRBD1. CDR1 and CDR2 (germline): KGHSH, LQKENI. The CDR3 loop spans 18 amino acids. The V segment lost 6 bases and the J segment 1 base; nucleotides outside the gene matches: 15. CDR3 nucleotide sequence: TGTGCCAGCTCCCCGAACGGAGGGGGCGCCGAAAGCAATCAGCCCCAGCATTTT. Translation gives CASSPNGGGAESNQPQHF.

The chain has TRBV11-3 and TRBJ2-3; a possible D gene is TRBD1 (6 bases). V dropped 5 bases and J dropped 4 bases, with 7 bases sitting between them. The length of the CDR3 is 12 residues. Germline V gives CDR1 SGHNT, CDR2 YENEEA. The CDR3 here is CASSPGADTQYF. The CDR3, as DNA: TGTGCCAGCAGCCCAGGGGCAGATACGCAGTATTTT.

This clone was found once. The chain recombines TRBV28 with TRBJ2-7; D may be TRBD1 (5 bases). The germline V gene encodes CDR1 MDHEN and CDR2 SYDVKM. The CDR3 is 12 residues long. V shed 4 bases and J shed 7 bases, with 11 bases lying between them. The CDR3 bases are TGTGCCAGCAGTTCGACAGTCCCTGAGCAGTACTTC. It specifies CASSSTVPEQYF.

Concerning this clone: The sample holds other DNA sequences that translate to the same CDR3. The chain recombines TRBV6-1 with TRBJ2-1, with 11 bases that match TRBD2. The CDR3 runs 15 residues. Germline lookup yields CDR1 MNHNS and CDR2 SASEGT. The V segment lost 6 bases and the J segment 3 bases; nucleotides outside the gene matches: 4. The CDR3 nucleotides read TGTGCCAGCAGCCCCGGGACTAGCGGCTACAATGAGCAGTTCTTC. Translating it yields CASSPGTSGYNEQFF.